This TCR beta chain was sequenced in a study of shared clonotypes between healthy human individuals. As for this clone: Its matching antigen is unknown.

In the original workflow: Junction-only immunoSEQ data arrived without quality scores, meaning filtering differed. TCRdb keeps only in-frame clones here, not all; method: immunoSEQ multiplex PCR. That table gives V, J and clone size, and the DNA gave D and trimming. The table includes over a million clones, approximately 80% detected once. V was clipped by 4 bases and J by 5 bases, with 24 bases between them. The CDR3 has 18 amino acids. Germline CDR1 MGHRA, CDR2 YSYEKL. General study results and limits: Among several donors, about 4.6% of naive CD4 clonotypes were found in common. Researchers found naive subsets generally carried larger estimated richness than memory subsets.

Sequencing was done on a sample of memory CD4+ T cells from PBMCs. Regarding subset: CD45RA-negative fraction. The receptor was derived from a young man in good health. Some clones in this sample may be carry-over from other donors' samples. The chain joins TRBV4-1 to TRBJ1-5, with D tentatively TRBD1 (6 bases). The CDR3 region has the DNA TGCGCCAGCAGCCCCAAGACCAGGGGCGCAGACTTACATCAGCCCCAGCATTTT. Translation gives CASSPKTRGADLHQPQHF.